One sample yielded the 4 T cell receptor beta chains listed below, sequenced in a study of blood T cell repertoires in COVID-19. Method: immunoSEQ multiplex PCR; TCRdb's copy keeps in-frame clones and lacks some. The table lists about 110,000 clones, about 82% of them singletons. The material sequenced was peripheral blood. The receptors were sampled from a man of 80 years or more with COVID-19, enrolled during active disease.

This chain joins TRBV20-1 and TRBJ2-7, with 10 bases that match TRBD2. The junction had 6 bases not matched to a gene; V was cut back by 3 bases and J by 4 bases. This CDR3 is 14 amino acids long. Germline loops: CDR1 DFQATT, CDR2 SNEGSKA (reference sequence). As DNA, the CDR3 is TGCAGTGCTAGTACGGGACTAGCGAGATACGAGCAGTACTTC. It is translated as CSASTGLARYEQYF.

This clone was observed a handful of times. The CDR3 DNA follows: TGTGCCAGCAGTCAACAGGAGACTAGCACAGATACGCAGTATTTT. It codes for CASSQQETSTDTQYF. This sequence joins TRBV27 and TRBJ2-3; a possible D gene is TRBD1 (5 bases). Germline-derived CDR1 and CDR2 are MNHEY and SMNVEV (reference sequence). This CDR3 is 15 amino acids long. The ends were cut back, 5 bases at V and 0 bases at J, with 12 bases in the middle.

This rearrangement joins TRBV24-1 to TRBJ2-1; TRBD2 matches 12 bases. CDR3 length equals 15 residues. CDR1 and CDR2 from the germline V gene are KGHDR and SFDVKD. V shed 9 bases and J 3 bases; nucleotides not matched to a gene: 5. The CDR3 loop is CATESGLAGYNEQFF. DNA for the CDR3: TGTGCCACCGAGTCGGGACTAGCGGGCTACAATGAGCAGTTCTTC.

The V call is TRBV19, the J call TRBJ2-7; TRBD2 is a possible D gene (6 bases). Germline V gene lookup returns CDR1 LNHDA and CDR2 SQIVND (reference sequence). V lost 3 bases and J lost 3, with 18 bases in between. This CDR3 has 16 amino acids. In nucleotides, the CDR3 is TGTGCCAGTAGTATTTACGGGGAGGACGGGTACTACGAGCAGTACTTC. It translates to CASSIYGEDGYYEQYF.